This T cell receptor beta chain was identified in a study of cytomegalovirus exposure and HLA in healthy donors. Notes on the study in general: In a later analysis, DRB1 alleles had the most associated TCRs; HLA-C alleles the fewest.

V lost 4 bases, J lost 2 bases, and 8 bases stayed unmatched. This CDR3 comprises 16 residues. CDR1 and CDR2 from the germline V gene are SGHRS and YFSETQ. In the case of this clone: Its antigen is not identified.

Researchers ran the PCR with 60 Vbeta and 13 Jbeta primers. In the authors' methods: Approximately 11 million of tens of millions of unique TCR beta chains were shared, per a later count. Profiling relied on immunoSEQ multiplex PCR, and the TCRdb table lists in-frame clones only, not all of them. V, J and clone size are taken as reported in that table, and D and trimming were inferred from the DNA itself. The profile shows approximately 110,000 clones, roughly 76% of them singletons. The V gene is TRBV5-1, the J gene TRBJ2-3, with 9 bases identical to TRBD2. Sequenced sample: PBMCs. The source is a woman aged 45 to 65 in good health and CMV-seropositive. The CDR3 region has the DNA TGCGCCAGCAGCCCGAAGGCGGGGGGGTCCACAGATACGCAGTATTTT. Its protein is CASSPKAGGSTDTQYF.